The 16 T cell receptor beta chains listed next were all sequenced from one sample in a study of blood T cells in healthy people across ages. With a J-beta primer mix and a sample-barcoded 5' primer, a second PCR ran about 7 to 12 cycles. TCRdb reanalysed the 5' RACE reads using MiXCR and keeps one entry per CDR3 protein. The data contain hundreds of thousands of distinct CDR3 sequences, less than 35% of them singletons. Input material: blood. Receptors were obtained from a woman aged 80 or older in good health.

This clonotype was detected many times. The V call is TRBV28, the J call TRBJ2-3, with 7 bases lining up with TRBD2. The length of the CDR3 is 15 residues. V trimming: 5 bases; J trimming: 2 bases; junction bases outside the gene matches: 7. Germline CDR1 is MDHEN and CDR2 is SYDVKM. This CDR3 reads CASSPPGTTTDTQYF. The DNA for the CDR3 is TGTGCCAGCAGTCCACCCGGGACTACCACAGATACGCAGTATTTT. Filled out from reference TRBV28 and TRBJ2-3, the complete variable domain reads DVKVTQSSRYLVKRTGEKVFLECVQDMDHENMFWYRQDPGLGLRLIYFSYDVKMKEKGDIPEGYSVSREKKERFSLILESASTNQTSMYLCASSPPGTTTDTQYFGPGTRLTVL.

The V gene is TRBV20-1, the J gene TRBJ1-1, with D maybe TRBD1 (6 bases). Looked up from germline, CDR1 is DFQATT and CDR2 is SNEGSKA (reference sequence). V gave up 4 bases and J gave up 0 bases, with 15 bases separating them. The CDR3 covers 15 residues. As DNA, the CDR3 is TGCAGTGCTACGACAGGATGGGGAATGAACACTGAAGCTTTCTTT. Its protein is CSATTGWGMNTEAFF.

The gene calls are TRBV11-2 and TRBJ2-4; 7 positions match TRBD1. The DNA end lines up better with TRBJ2-7; the J call may be wrong. This CDR3 has 13 amino acids. CDR1 SGHAT and CDR2 FQNNGV come from the germline V gene. CDR3 sequence: CASSLESGGEQYF. CDR3 nucleotides: TGTGCCAGCAGCTTAGAGTCAGGGGGCGAGCAGTACTTC.

This clonotype was observed a few times. It may be a read error: a sequence one base away is much more abundant. V and J are TRBV9 and TRBJ2-5; 11 nucleotides agree with TRBD2. The J call is uncertain, as TRBJ2-1 better fits the DNA end. The CDR3 spans 16 residues. Germline V gene data show CDR1 as SGDLS and CDR2 as YYNGEE. The CDR3 spells CASSPTSGAFQETQFF. The CDR3 coding sequence is TGTGCCAGCAGCCCGACTAGCGGGGCGTTCCAAGAGACCCAGTTCTTC.

The chain has TRBV29-1 and TRBJ2-3; D may be TRBD1 or TRBD2 (6 bases each). CDR1 and CDR2 (germline): SQVTM, ANQGSEA. CDR3 length: 14 amino acids. The V and J ends lost 6 bases and 12 bases respectively, with 25 bases between them. Written as DNA, the CDR3 is TGCAGCGTCACCCCGAGGGGGGTCGGGGAGACCCAGTATTTT. Residues: CSVTPRGVGETQYF.

Ten or more counts support this clonotype. The chain employs TRBV20-1 and TRBJ2-7, with D perhaps TRBD1 or TRBD2 (6 bases each). The CDR3 length is 17 residues. In germline, CDR1 is DFQATT, CDR2 SNEGSKA (reference sequence). V was shortened by 3 bases and J by 1 base, with 22 bases between the two germline ends. Written as DNA, the CDR3 is TGCAGTGCTAGGGCGACGCTTGGGGGGCCAAGGTCCTACGAGCAGTACTTC. It is translated as CSARATLGGPRSYEQYF.

This clonotype turned up a few times. A much larger clone sits a single nucleotide away, making a read error possible. The CDR3 DNA reads TGTGCCAGCACCTTAGCCGGGGAGCTGTTTTTT. This codes for CASTLAGELFF. The chain has TRBV28 and TRBJ2-2; D is uncertain. This CDR3 is 11 amino acids long. Trimming stripped 7 bases from V and 6 bases from J, with 6 bases between. Germline assignment: CDR1 MDHEN and CDR2 SYDVKM.

This clonotype was counted ten times or more. The rearrangement uses TRBV29-1 and TRBJ2-5; 14 bases map to TRBD2. The CDR3 extends over 15 amino acids. Germline CDR1 and CDR2: SQVTM and ANQGSEA. V trimming: 4 bases; J trimming: 4 bases; junction bases outside the gene matches: 5. CDR3 sequence: CSVGGTSGGLETQYF. The CDR3 DNA is TGCAGCGTTGGAGGGACTAGCGGGGGTCTAGAGACCCAGTACTTC.

This clonotype was seen repeatedly, ten times or more. The chain joins TRBV5-1 to TRBJ1-2, with 8 bases matching TRBD1. The CDR3 totals 16 residues. Trimming took 4 bases from V and 4 from J; bases not matched to a gene: 12. Germline-derived CDR1 and CDR2 are SGHRS and YFSETQ. The DNA for the CDR3 is TGCGCCAGCAGCGACGAAGGACAGGGTGGGGGCTATGGCTACACCTTC. Translated, it gives CASSDEGQGGGYGYTF.

This clonotype has a handful of counts. This may arise from a read error, as a much more abundant clone is one base away. The chain employs TRBV4-2 and TRBJ1-2; 9 nucleotides line up with TRBD1. The CDR3 sequence is 15 residues long. CDR1 LGHNA and CDR2 YNFKEQ come from the germline V gene. The CDR3 nucleotides are TGTGCCAACAGCCAAGGGACAGGGCTTAACTATGGCTACACCTTC. Protein: CANSQGTGLNYGYTF.

This clonotype has a handful of counts. This chain joins TRBV19 and TRBJ2-3; the D gene is possibly TRBD2 (5 bases). The CDR3 has 13 residues. V lost 10 bases to trimming and J lost 0 bases, with 11 bases between them. CDR1 is LNHDA and CDR2 is SQIVND in the germline V gene (reference sequence). The CDR3 region has the DNA TGTGCCACCCAGCGGTCCAGCACAGATACGCAGTATTTT. As protein: CATQRSSTDTQYF. Together with reference TRBV19 and TRBJ2-3, the CDR3 gives the full variable domain: DGGITQSPKYLFRKEGQNVTLSCEQNLNHDAMYWYRQDPGQGLRLIYYSQIVNDFQKGDIAEGYSVSREKKESFPLTVTSAQKNPTAFYLCATQRSSTDTQYFGPGTRLTVL.

This clonotype came up many times. The chain combines TRBV12-3 or TRBV12-4 with TRBJ1-2; 9 bases line up with TRBD1. The CDR3 loop spans 13 amino acids. V shed 5 bases, J shed 7 bases, and the junction held 5 bases outside the gene matches. The CDR3 region has the DNA TGTGCCAGCAGTCCCTGGACAGGGGTTGGCTACACCTTC. Protein product: CASSPWTGVGYTF.

The sample holds many counts of this clonotype. At one boundary the junction diverges from the germline segment, which might be a read error. Here the CDR3 reads CASSLDRASTDTQYF. The CDR3 bases are TGTGCCAGCAGCTTAGACAGGGCTAGCACAGATACGCAGTATTTT. This chain uses TRBV5-1 with TRBJ2-3; 7 bases align to TRBD1. CDR1 and CDR2 from the germline V gene are SGHRS and YFSETQ. The CDR3 totals 15 residues.

The chain links TRBV6-5 to TRBJ1-1; D is undetermined. CDR1 is MNHEY, CDR2 SVGAGI, per germline. The CDR3 runs to 13 residues. The ends were cut back, 0 bases at V and 7 bases at J, with 9 bases in the middle. CDR3 sequence reads: CASSYSGYREAFF. For the CDR3, the DNA is TGTGCCAGCAGTTACTCGGGCTATCGTGAAGCTTTCTTT.

The chain has TRBV30 and TRBJ2-6; 8 nucleotides align to TRBD2. V shed 3 bases and J 0 bases; nucleotides not matched to a gene: 10. Germline CDR1 is GTSNPN and CDR2 is SVGIG (reference sequence). The CDR3 sequence is 18 residues long. In DNA form, the CDR3 reads TGTGCCTGGAGCCCCCCGCGGGGGGCCAGCTCTGGGGCCAACGTCCTGACTTTC. The encoded protein is CAWSPPRGASSGANVLTF.

This clonotype was seen at least ten times. As DNA, the CDR3 is TGTGCCAGCAGTCCCAGGACAGTGAGCTCCTACGAGCAGTACTTC. Its translation: CASSPRTVSSYEQYF. V is TRBV27 and J is TRBJ2-7; D perhaps matches TRBD1 (6 bases). Germline assignment: CDR1 MNHEY and CDR2 SMNVEV (reference sequence). There are 15 residues in the CDR3. Trimming cost V 5 bases and J 0 bases, with 14 bases left between them.